The 28 T cell receptor beta chains listed next were all sequenced from one sample in a study of T cells in Graves' hyperthyroidism and ophthalmopathy. Authors of the study amplified TCR beta CDR3 regions from RNA transcripts. The TCR CDR3 was amplified in a first-round RT-PCR using the HTBI primer set. TCRdb redid the calling of the multiplex PCR reads with MiXCR, one entry per CDR3 protein. Of about 560,000 distinct CDR3 sequences in the sample, approximately 15% are singletons; the top ten hold 18%. Sequenced input: blood. These receptors were collected from a woman aged 18-29 years with Graves' hyperthyroidism.

This clonotype was seen ten or more times. This chain links TRBV10-1 with TRBJ2-7, with D possibly TRBD1 on 5 matching bases. Trimming pared 3 bases from V and 3 bases from J, leaving 9 bases between. CDR3 size: 13 residues. CDR1 and CDR2 from the germline V gene are WNHNN and SYGVQD (reference sequence). CDR3 protein: CASSETGFYEQYF. The CDR3 bases are TGCGCCAGCAGTGAAACAGGATTCTACGAGCAGTACTTC.

Only a few counts were recorded for this clonotype. The chain uses TRBV12-3 or TRBV12-4 and TRBJ1-2, with a possible D match to TRBD1 (5 bases). This CDR3 has 13 amino acids. Trimming stripped 2 bases from V and 6 bases from J, with 10 bases between. The CDR3 loop is CASSLWGGHGYTF. The CDR3 nucleotides read TGTGCCAGCAGTTTATGGGGGGGACATGGCTACACCTTC.

This clonotype was seen at least ten times. The J gene is TRBJ2-1, the V gene TRBV3-1; D possibly corresponds to TRBD1 (6 bases). This CDR3 has 14 residues. Germline V gene lookup returns CDR1 LGHDT and CDR2 YNNKEL (reference sequence). V was trimmed by 4 bases and J by 7 bases, leaving 14 bases between them. As DNA, the CDR3 is TGTGCCAGCAGCCCGCAGGGGATAGCGAATGAGCAGTTCTTC. Protein product: CASSPQGIANEQFF.

The chain has TRBV25-1 and TRBJ1-5, with D maybe TRBD1 (5 bases). CDR3 size: 14 residues. Germline V CDR1 and CDR2: MGHDK, SYGVNS. The V gene lost 3 bases and the J gene lost 7 bases, with 13 bases spanning the gap. The CDR3 here is CASSDRWGRQPQHF. CDR3 coding DNA: TGTGCCAGCAGTGATCGGTGGGGGAGGCAGCCCCAGCATTTT. Full variable domain (rest looked up from reference TRBV25-1 and TRBJ1-5): EADIYQTPRYLVIGTGKKITLECSQTMGHDKMYWYQQDPGMELHLIHYSYGVNSTEKGDLSSESTVSRIRTEHFPLTLESARPSHTSQYLCASSDRWGRQPQHFGDGTRLSIL.

As concerns this clonotype: Relative to the germline gene, one junction end is altered; a read error may explain this. The chain couples TRBV12-3 or TRBV12-4 to TRBJ2-5; 15 bases fit TRBD2. This CDR3 is 18 amino acids long. The CDR3 coding sequence is TGTGCCAGCAGCTCAAATTTCGGGACTAGCGGGAGGAAAGAGACCCAGCACTTC. Its translation is CASSSNFGTSGRKETQHF.

V usage is TRBV11-2 and J usage is TRBJ1-1; D is uncertain. Trimming removed 4 bases from V and 6 bases from J, with 12 bases in between. Germline V gene sequence: CDR1 SGHAT, CDR2 FQNNGV. This CDR3 comprises 13 residues. The CDR3: CASSSSARPEAFF. CDR3 nucleotide sequence: TGTGCCAGCAGCTCCTCAGCCCGACCTGAAGCTTTCTTT. Filled out from reference TRBV11-2 and TRBJ1-1, the complete variable domain reads EAGVAQSPRYKIIEKRQSVAFWCNPISGHATLYWYQQILGQGPKLLIQFQNNGVVDDSQLPKDRFSAERLKGVDSTLKIQPAKLEDSAVYLCASSSSARPEAFFGQGTRLTVV.

This clonotype was counted at least ten times. V usage is TRBV28 and J usage is TRBJ2-4; 7 bases match TRBD1. Germline CDR1 reads MDHEN; CDR2 reads SYDVKM. The CDR3 sequence is 19 residues long. J gave up 0 bases and V 4 bases, and 15 bases lay outside the gene matches. CDR3 loop: CASSSYFPGQQLAKNIQYF. The CDR3 bases are TGTGCCAGCAGTTCCTACTTCCCGGGACAGCAATTAGCCAAAAACATTCAGTACTTC. The variable domain in full, completed from reference TRBV28 and TRBJ2-4, reads DVKVTQSSRYLVKRTGEKVFLECVQDMDHENMFWYRQDPGLGLRLIYFSYDVKMKEKGDIPEGYSVSREKKERFSLILESASTNQTSMYLCASSSYFPGQQLAKNIQYFGAGTRLSVL.

The V gene is TRBV6-1, the J gene TRBJ1-2; 11 bases map to TRBD1. There are 17 residues in the CDR3. The germline CDR1 and CDR2 sequences are MNHNS and SASEGT. Trimming cost V 3 bases and J 6 bases; bases outside gene matches: 12. The CDR3 DNA follows: TGTGCCAGCAGTGATAGGACAGGGGGCCTGGGGGGCCATGGCTACACCTTC. This codes for CASSDRTGGLGGHGYTF.

This chain connects TRBV2 to TRBJ1-5, with 10 bases aligning to TRBD1. CDR3 length: 17 residues. Trimming at V came to 4 bases and at J to 3 bases, leaving 9 bases not matched to a gene. Germline loops: CDR1 SNHLY, CDR2 FYNNEI. In DNA, the CDR3 is TGTGCCAGCAGTGCGACAGGGGGCGCGGGGATCAATCAGCCCCAGCATTTT. Translating gives CASSATGGAGINQPQHF. The variable domain in full, completed from reference TRBV2 and TRBJ1-5, reads EPEVTQTPSHQVTQMGQEVILRCVPISNHLYFYWYRQILGQKVEFLVSFYNNEISEKSEIFDDQFSVERPDGSNFTLKIRSTKLEDSAMYFCASSATGGAGINQPQHFGDGTRLSIL.

Many counts were recorded for this clonotype. The chain employs TRBV20-1 and TRBJ2-7; tentatively, D is TRBD2 (6 bases). Germline CDR1 and CDR2: DFQATT and SNEGSKA (reference sequence). The CDR3 is 16 amino acids. The V end lost 3 bases, the J end lost 2 bases, and 20 bases lay between the germline ends. The CDR3 here is CSARRHSGPRPYEQYF. DNA of the CDR3: TGCAGTGCTAGGCGACATAGCGGCCCAAGACCCTACGAGCAGTACTTC.

The V call is TRBV12-3 or TRBV12-4, the J call TRBJ2-7; weak D call: TRBD2 (5 bases). Trimming removed 1 base from V and 3 bases from J, with 10 bases in between. The CDR3 is 14 amino acids. CDR3 sequence: CASSLGGIFYEQYF. The CDR3 region has the DNA TGTGCCAGCAGTTTAGGAGGGATCTTCTACGAGCAGTACTTC.

Concerning this clonotype: Mismatch with germline at one junction end may stem from a read error. The genes are TRBV3-1 and TRBJ1-1; D unresolved. CDR1 is LGHDT, CDR2 YNNKEL, per germline (reference sequence). The CDR3 is made up of 15 amino acids. CDR3 bases: TGTACCAGCAGCCAACACCCGACATGGAGCACTGAAGCTTTCTTT. Translating it yields CTSSQHPTWSTEAFF. Complete variable domain (other parts from reference TRBV3-1 and TRBJ1-1): DTAVSQTPKYLVTQMGNDKSIKCEQNLGHDTMYWYKQDSKKFLKIMFSYNNKELIINETVPNRFSPKSPDKAHLNLHINSLELGDSAVYFCTSSQHPTWSTEAFFGQGTRLTVV.

The J gene is TRBJ1-2, the V gene TRBV29-1; TRBD1 aligns across 8 bases. From germline, CDR1 is SQVTM and CDR2 ANQGSEA. The CDR3 is made up of 12 amino acids. Trimming took 7 bases from V and 3 from J; bases not matched to a gene: 4. CDR3 sequence (DNA): TGCAGCGGCGCGACAGGGGACTATGGCTACACCTTC. Translation: CSGATGDYGYTF.

This clonotype was seen repeatedly, ten times or more. V and J are TRBV3-1 and TRBJ2-3; D may be TRBD1 or TRBD2 (5 bases each). Trimming shortened V by 1 base and J by 0 bases, and 14 bases separated the two germline ends. This CDR3 spans 17 amino acids. Germline CDR1 and CDR2: LGHDT and YNNKEL (reference sequence). CDR3 in amino acids: CASSQAGTPTSTDTQYF. The CDR3 nucleotides read TGTGCCAGCAGCCAAGCTGGGACGCCGACTAGCACAGATACGCAGTATTTT.

There are many counts of this clonotype. The rearrangement links TRBV11-3 to TRBJ1-1, with D tentatively TRBD1 (5 bases). V lost 0 bases and J lost 8, with 19 bases in between. The CDR3 consists of 16 residues. Looked up from germline, CDR1 is SGHNT and CDR2 is YENEEA. The CDR3 nucleotides are TGTGCCAGCAGCTTAGAAGGGGCCGGTGGAGGTAGCGAAGCTTTCTTT. Residues: CASSLEGAGGGSEAFF.

This clonotype was detected ten times or more. This chain links TRBV7-2 with TRBJ1-5; possibly TRBD1 for D (6 bases). This CDR3 is built from 16 residues. Germline V gene sequence: CDR1 SGHTA, CDR2 FQGNSA. Trimming shortened V by 1 base and J by 5 bases, and 15 bases separated the two germline ends. The CDR3 DNA follows: TGTGCCAGCAGCTTAGAGTACGGGGGGCCCCATCAGCCCCAGCATTTT. Its translation is CASSLEYGGPHQPQHF.

This clonotype has only a few counts. The V call is TRBV2, the J call TRBJ2-2; 7 bases line up with TRBD2. This CDR3 is 14 amino acids long. V was pared by 3 bases and J by 11 bases, with 9 bases of the junction left unmatched. Germline CDR1 reads SNHLY; CDR2 reads FYNNEI. CDR3 loop: CASSDLAELAELFF. For the CDR3, the DNA is TGTGCCAGCAGTGATCTAGCGGAACTGGCCGAGCTGTTTTTT.

This clonotype was seen a few times. The chain links TRBV9 to TRBJ2-3; 9 bases are shared with TRBD1. V was clipped by 3 bases and J by 3 bases; unmatched bases: 8. Germline CDR1 SGDLS, CDR2 YYNGEE. CDR3 length: 16 residues. The CDR3 DNA reads TGTGCCAGCAGCGGTGAAGACAGGGGGGGGACAGATACGCAGTATTTT. Its protein is CASSGEDRGGTDTQYF.

This chain links TRBV4-3 with TRBJ1-6; D not resolved. Germline V lookup: CDR1 LGHNA, CDR2 YSLEER. V lost 4 bases to trimming and J lost 6 bases, with 16 bases between them. This CDR3 is 16 amino acids long. CDR3 in amino acids: CASSLRTRSFNSPLHF. Written as DNA, the CDR3 is TGCGCCAGCAGCCTTCGAACTCGAAGCTTTAATTCACCCCTCCACTTT.

CDR3 sequence reads: CASSQGTGGNEQFF. The CDR3 coding sequence is TGTGCCAGCAGCCAAGGGACAGGGGGCAATGAGCAGTTCTTC. J is TRBJ2-1 and V is TRBV3-1; TRBD1 agrees at 10 bases. V shed 1 base and J 6 bases; nucleotides not matched to a gene: 0. This CDR3 region has 14 residues. Germline CDR1 and CDR2: LGHDT and YNNKEL (reference sequence).

Note on this clonotype: A single base separates this from a much larger clone, so it may be a read error. The CDR3 here is CASSGGGGYNDQFF. CDR3 DNA sequence: TGTGCCAGCAGTGGCGGGGGAGGCTACAATGATCAGTTCTTC. This chain uses TRBV2 with TRBJ2-1, with TRBD2 identical over 7 bases. Germline V CDR1 and CDR2: SNHLY, FYNNEI. The CDR3 runs 14 residues.

To note about this clonotype: Given the absence of the conserved phenylalanine or tryptophan at the CDR3 end, a read error is likely. The rearrangement joins TRBV6-2 or TRBV6-3 to TRBJ2-7; either TRBD1 or TRBD2 may supply D (6 bases each). V lost 6 bases and J lost 6, with 15 bases in between. CDR3 length: 13 residues. Germline CDR1 and CDR2: MNHEY and SVGEGT. In DNA, the CDR3 is TGTGCCAGCAGGCTGTTGGGGGGCGGCGAGCAGTACCTC. As protein: CASRLLGGGEQYL.

This clonotype was seen only a few times. The chain links TRBV14 to TRBJ2-7; tentative D call: TRBD1 (5 bases). V was cut by 1 base and J by 7 bases, with 8 bases left in between. Per the germline V gene, CDR1 is SGHDN and CDR2 is FVKESK. The CDR3 runs to 12 residues. The CDR3 region is CASSQARGEQYF. The CDR3 coding sequence is TGTGCCAGCAGCCAAGCTAGGGGAGAGCAGTACTTC.

The J gene is TRBJ1-2, the V gene TRBV29-1; 7 nucleotides line up with TRBD1. This CDR3 comprises 14 residues. Germline V CDR1 and CDR2: SQVTM, ANQGSEA. Trimming removed 2 bases from V and 4 bases from J; junction bases left unmatched: 7. CDR3 nucleotides: TGCAGCGTTGAAACAGGGGTTGTGAGCTATGGCTACACCTTC. Its protein product is CSVETGVVSYGYTF.

This chain uses TRBV7-8 with TRBJ1-6, with D unclear. Germline V gene lookup returns CDR1 SGHVS and CDR2 FQNEAQ. Trimming cost V 2 bases and J 9 bases, with 14 bases left between them. CDR3 length: 15 amino acids. The DNA for the CDR3 is TGTGCCAGCAGCTTATCGGTCGGCAGACCTTCACCCCTCCACTTT. Amino acid sequence: CASSLSVGRPSPLHF.

This clonotype was picked up many times. J is TRBJ1-2 and V is TRBV11-2; 9 bases map to TRBD1. Unmatched junction bases numbered 4, after V lost 4 bases and J lost 4 bases. The CDR3 is 14 residues long. In germline, CDR1 is SGHAT, CDR2 FQNNGV. The CDR3, as DNA: TGTGCCAGCAGCTCGGGACAGGGTAGCTATGGCTACACCTTC. As protein: CASSSGQGSYGYTF.

This clonotype was seen repeatedly, ten times or more. The chain carries TRBV28 and TRBJ2-1; 12 nucleotides agree with TRBD2. V shed 4 bases, J shed 6 bases, and the junction held 13 bases outside the gene matches. The CDR3 is 18 amino acids. Germline V gene sequence: CDR1 MDHEN, CDR2 SYDVKM. The CDR3 is CASSSGLAGLQPVNEQFF. As DNA, the CDR3 is TGTGCCAGCAGTTCCGGACTAGCGGGACTTCAACCAGTCAATGAGCAGTTCTTC.

V and J are TRBV10-3 and TRBJ1-2; the D is unclear. V dropped 0 bases and J dropped 4 bases, with 6 bases sitting between them. Germline values: CDR1 ENHRY, CDR2 SYGVKD. CDR3 length: 13 residues. The chain's CDR3 is CAISESGSYGYTF. The CDR3 coding sequence is TGTGCCATCAGTGAGTCGGGGTCCTATGGCTACACCTTC.